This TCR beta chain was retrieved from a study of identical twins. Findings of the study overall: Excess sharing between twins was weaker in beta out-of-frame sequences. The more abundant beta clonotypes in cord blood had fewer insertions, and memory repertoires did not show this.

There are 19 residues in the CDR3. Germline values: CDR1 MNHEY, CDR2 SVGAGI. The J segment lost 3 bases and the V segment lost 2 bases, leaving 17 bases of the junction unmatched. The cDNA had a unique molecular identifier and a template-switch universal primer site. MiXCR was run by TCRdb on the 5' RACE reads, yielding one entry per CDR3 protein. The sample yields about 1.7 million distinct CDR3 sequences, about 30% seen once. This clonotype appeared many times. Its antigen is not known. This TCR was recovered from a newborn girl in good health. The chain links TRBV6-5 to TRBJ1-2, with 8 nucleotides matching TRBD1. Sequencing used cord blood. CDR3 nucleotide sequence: TGTGCCAGCAGTTACGGTGCTCTGTTGGACAGGGCGATGGACTATGGCTACACCTTC. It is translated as CASSYGALLDRAMDYGYTF.